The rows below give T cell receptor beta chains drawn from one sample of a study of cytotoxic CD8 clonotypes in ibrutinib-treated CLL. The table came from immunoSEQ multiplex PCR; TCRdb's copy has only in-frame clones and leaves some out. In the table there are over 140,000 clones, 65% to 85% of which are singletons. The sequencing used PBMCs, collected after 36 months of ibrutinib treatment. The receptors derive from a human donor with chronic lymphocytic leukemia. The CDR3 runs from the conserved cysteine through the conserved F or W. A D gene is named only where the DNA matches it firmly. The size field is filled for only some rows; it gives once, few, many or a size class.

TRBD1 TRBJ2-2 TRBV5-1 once TGCGCCAGCAGAGGACAGGCGACGAACACCGGGGAGCTGTTTTTT CASRGQATNTGELFF
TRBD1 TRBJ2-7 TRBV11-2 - TGTGCCAGCAGCCAACAGAAGGGCCCGGGACAGAACGTACACGAGCAGTACTTC CASSQQKGPGQNVHEQYF
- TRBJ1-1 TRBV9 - TGTGCCAGCAGCCTACAGGGAGGTTCTGAAGCTTTCTTT CASSLQGGSEAFF
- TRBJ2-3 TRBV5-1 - TGCGCCAGCAGCGCGACAGCCCATGGCACAGATACGCAGTATTTT CASSATAHGTDTQYF
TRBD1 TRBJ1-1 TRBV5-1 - TGCGCCAGCAGCTTCGGGACAGGGCTGAACACTGAAGCTTTCTTT CASSFGTGLNTEAFF
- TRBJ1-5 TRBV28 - TGTGCCAGCAGTATTGGGGCAGGCTTATTCCAGCCCCAGCATTTT CASSIGAGLFQPQHF
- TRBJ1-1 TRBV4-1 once TGCGCCAGCAGCCAGAAGGACGGAAAATCTGACACTGAAGCTTTCTTT CASSQKDGKSDTEAFF
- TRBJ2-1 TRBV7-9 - TGTGCCAGCAGCTCAACCGGGACGTACTCCACTGAGCAGTTCTTC CASSSTGTYSTEQFF
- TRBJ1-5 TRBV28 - TGTGCCAGCAGTACCCCGGGCCGCGGGCCCCAGCATTTT CASSTPGRGPQHF
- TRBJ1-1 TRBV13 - TGTGCCAGCAGCTCTTACCTACAGGGCCGCGGCACTGAAGCTTTCTTT CASSSYLQGRGTEAFF
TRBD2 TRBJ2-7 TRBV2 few TGTGCCAGCAGTCAACCGGGACTAGCAGGCCAGTACTTC CASSQPGLAGQYF
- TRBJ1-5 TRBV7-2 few TGTGCCAGCAGCTTAGATCTTGGCGGGGAGGATCAGCCCCAGCATTTT CASSLDLGGEDQPQHF
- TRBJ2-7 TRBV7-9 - TGTGCCAGCAGCTTAAGCGGGTACGAGCAGTACTTC CASSLSGYEQYF
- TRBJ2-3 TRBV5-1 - TGCGCCAGCAGGGAGGGTTGGACAGATACGCAGTATTTT CASREGWTDTQYF
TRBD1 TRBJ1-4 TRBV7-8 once TGTGCCAGCAGCTCGGACAGGGGAGGGGAAAAACTGTTTTTT CASSSDRGGEKLFF
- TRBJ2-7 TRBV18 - TGTGCCAGCTCACCGGACTACGAGCAGTACTTC CASSPDYEQYF
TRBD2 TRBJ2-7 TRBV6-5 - TGTGCCAGCAGTTATGTGGGAGGGTCCTACGAGCAGTACTTC CASSYVGGSYEQYF
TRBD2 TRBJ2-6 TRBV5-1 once TGCGCCAGCAGCTTGGGCGGGACTACCTCGTCTGGGGCCAACGTCCTGACTTTC CASSLGGTTSSGANVLTF
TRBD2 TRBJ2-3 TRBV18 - TGTGCCAGCTCACCGATCAGCGGGAGGGGAGTCCTCTCTGATACGCAGTATTTT CASSPISGRGVLSDTQYF
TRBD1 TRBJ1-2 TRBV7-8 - TGTGCCAGCAGCTTAGCAGGTAGCTCGGGACAGACCTTC CASSLAGSSGQTF
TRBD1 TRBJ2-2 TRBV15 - TGTGCCACCAGCAGAGATGGACAGGGGTACACCGGGGAGCTGTTTTTT CATSRDGQGYTGELFF
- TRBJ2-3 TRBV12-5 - TGTGCTAGTGGTTTAATGAGGAGCACAGATACGCAGTATTTT CASGLMRSTDTQYF
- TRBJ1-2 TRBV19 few TGTGCCAGTAGTATCAGGGAACGGGGCTACACCTTC CASSIRERGYTF
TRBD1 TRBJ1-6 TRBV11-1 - TGTGCCAGCAGCATCCTCCGGGACAGGGATTCACCCCTCCACTTT CASSILRDRDSPLHF
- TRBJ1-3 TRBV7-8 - TGTGCCAGCAGCTTAGTGGACACCATATATTTT CASSLVDTIYF
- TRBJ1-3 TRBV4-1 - TGCGCCAGCAGCCAAGATAAGGTCATCCCATACCCTGGAAACACCATATATTTT CASSQDKVIPYPGNTIYF
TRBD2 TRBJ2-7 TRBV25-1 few TGTGCCAGCAGTATGGTAGCGGGGGGTGGCACTACCTACGAGCAGTACTTC CASSMVAGGGTTYEQYF
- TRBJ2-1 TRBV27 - TGTGCCAGCAGCAACTCGACGGGGGGCCGCTACAATGAGCAGTTCTTC CASSNSTGGRYNEQFF
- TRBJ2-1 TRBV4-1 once TGCGCCAGCAGCCAAGAAATAGGATACAATGAGCAGTTCTTC CASSQEIGYNEQFF
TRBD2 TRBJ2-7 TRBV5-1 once TGCGCCAGCAGCTTGACTGGGCGGGGGGGCCACGAGCAGTACTTC CASSLTGRGGHEQYF
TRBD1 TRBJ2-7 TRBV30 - TGTGCCTGGAGTGCACCCCGGGGACAGGGGTACGAGCAGTACTTC CAWSAPRGQGYEQYF
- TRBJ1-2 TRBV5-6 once TGTGCCAGCAGCTGGGGGACGTCTCTGTATGGCTACACCTTC CASSWGTSLYGYTF
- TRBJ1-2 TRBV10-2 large TGCGCCAGCAGTGAGAGGACGGACAGCTATGGCTACACCTTC CASSERTDSYGYTF
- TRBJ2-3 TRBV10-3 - TGTGCCATCAGTGACAGGGTTGCGGAACTCACAGATACGCAGTATTTT CAISDRVAELTDTQYF
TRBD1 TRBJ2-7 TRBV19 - TGTGCCAGTAGTATCACAGGGGCCTCCTACGAGCAGTACTTC CASSITGASYEQYF